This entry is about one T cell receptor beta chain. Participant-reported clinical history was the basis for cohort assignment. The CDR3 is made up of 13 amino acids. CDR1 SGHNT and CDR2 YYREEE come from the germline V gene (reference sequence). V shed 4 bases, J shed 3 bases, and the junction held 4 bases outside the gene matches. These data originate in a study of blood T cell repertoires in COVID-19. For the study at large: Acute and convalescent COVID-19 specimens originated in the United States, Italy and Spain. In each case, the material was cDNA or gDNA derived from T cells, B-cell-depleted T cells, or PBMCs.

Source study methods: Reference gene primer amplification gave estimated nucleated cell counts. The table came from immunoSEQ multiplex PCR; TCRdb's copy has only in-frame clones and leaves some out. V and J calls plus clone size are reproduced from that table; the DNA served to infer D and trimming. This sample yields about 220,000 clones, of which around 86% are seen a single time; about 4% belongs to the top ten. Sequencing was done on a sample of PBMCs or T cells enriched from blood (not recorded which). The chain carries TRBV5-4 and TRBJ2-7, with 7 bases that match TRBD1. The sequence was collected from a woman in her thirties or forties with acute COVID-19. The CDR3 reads CASSRDRDYEQYF. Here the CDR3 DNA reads TGTGCCAGCAGCCGGGACAGAGACTACGAGCAGTACTTC.